The source of this T cell receptor beta chain is a study of CD8+ T cells in alopecia areata. As the sequencing template, cDNA was produced by extracting RNA and reverse transcribing it. Only in-frame clones appear in the TCRdb table, and some are missing; sequencing was by immunoSEQ multiplex PCR. Of just over 150,000 clones in the sample, less than 70% are singletons; the top ten hold roughly 0.85%. The treatment denotes: oral pan-JAK inhibitor, 5-10 mg twice daily. The CDR3 has 13 residues. J was trimmed by 8 bases and V by 5 bases; bases with no gene match: 7. Germline CDR1 reads GTSNPN; CDR2 reads SVGIG (reference sequence).

Material: CD4+ T cells sorted from blood, obtained at week 4, from a patient treated with tofacitinib. The rearrangement uses TRBV30 and TRBJ2-1; 9 bases are a match to TRBD1. The receptor's source is a human donor with alopecia areata. As DNA, the CDR3 is TGTGCCTGGTCCCGGGACAGGGAGGATGAGCAGTTCTTC. It yields the protein CAWSRDREDEQFF.